This T cell receptor beta chain is from a study of T cell changes during pregnancy in multiple sclerosis. Germline V gene data show CDR1 as SGHDT and CDR2 as YYEEEE. This CDR3 is built from 14 residues. Between the trimmed V and J ends, which lost 4 bases and 10 bases, there was a span of 17 bases. Sequencing used immunoSEQ multiplex PCR; TCRdb keeps in-frame clones, though not all of them. The sample yields just over 50,000 clones, 85% to 95% seen once. The V and J genes are TRBV5-6 and TRBJ1-4; possible D gene TRBD1, 5 bases. Specimen: CD4+ T cells from peripheral blood mononuclear cells, collected in the second trimester of pregnancy. The clonotype originates from a female donor with multiple sclerosis, enrolled in a pregnancy study. The CDR3 region is CASSPAAWGGKLFF. CDR3 sequence (DNA): TGTGCCAGCAGCCCTGCCGCCTGGGGGGGAAAACTGTTTTTT.